The T cell receptor (beta chain) described here comes from a study of cytomegalovirus exposure and HLA in healthy donors. V trimming: 8 bases; J trimming: 4 bases; junction bases outside the gene matches: 8. Germline CDR1 and CDR2: SGHDN and FVKESK. The CDR3 loop spans 14 amino acids. Here immunoSEQ multiplex PCR was the method, and the copy in TCRdb shows in-frame clones only, minus some. Among around 120,000 clones listed, 70% to 90% were seen once. Source material: PBMCs. This TCR was sampled from a young woman in good health and CMV-seronegative. The chain recombines TRBV14 with TRBJ2-1, with 7 bases aligning to TRBD2. CDR3 nucleotides: TGTGCCAGCTCTTCCCAGCGGGGATACAATGAGCAGTTCTTC. Translation: CASSSQRGYNEQFF.